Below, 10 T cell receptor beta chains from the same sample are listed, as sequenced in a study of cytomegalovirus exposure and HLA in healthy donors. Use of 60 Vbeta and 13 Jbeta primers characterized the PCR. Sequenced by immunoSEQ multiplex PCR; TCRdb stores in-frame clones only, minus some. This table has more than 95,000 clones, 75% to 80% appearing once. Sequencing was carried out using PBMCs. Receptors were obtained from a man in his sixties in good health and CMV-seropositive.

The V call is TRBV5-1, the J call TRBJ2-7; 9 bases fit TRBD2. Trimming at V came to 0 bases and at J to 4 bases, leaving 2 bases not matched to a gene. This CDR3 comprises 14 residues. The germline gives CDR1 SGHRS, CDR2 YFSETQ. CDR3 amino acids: CASSLGLAVYEQYF. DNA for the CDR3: TGCGCCAGCAGCTTGGGACTAGCGGTTTACGAGCAGTACTTC.

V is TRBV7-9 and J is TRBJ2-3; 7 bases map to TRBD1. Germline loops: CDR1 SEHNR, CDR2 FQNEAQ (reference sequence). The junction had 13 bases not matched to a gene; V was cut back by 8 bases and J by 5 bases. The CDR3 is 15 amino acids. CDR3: CASAFGQVLRDTQYF. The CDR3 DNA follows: TGTGCCAGCGCCTTCGGACAGGTTCTTAGAGATACGCAGTATTTT. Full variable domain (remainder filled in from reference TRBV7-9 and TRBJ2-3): DTGVSQNPRHKITKRGQNVTFRCDPISEHNRLYWYRQTLGQGPEFLTYFQNEAQLEKSRLLSDRFSAERPKGSFSTLEIQRTEQGDSAMYLCASAFGQVLRDTQYFGPGTRLTVL.

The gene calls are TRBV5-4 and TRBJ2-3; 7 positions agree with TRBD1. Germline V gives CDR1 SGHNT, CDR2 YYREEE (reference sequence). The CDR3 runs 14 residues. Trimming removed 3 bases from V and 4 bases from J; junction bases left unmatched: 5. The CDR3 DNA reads TGTGCCAGCAGCTCTCGGACAGGTGCAGATACGCAGTATTTT. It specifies CASSSRTGADTQYF.

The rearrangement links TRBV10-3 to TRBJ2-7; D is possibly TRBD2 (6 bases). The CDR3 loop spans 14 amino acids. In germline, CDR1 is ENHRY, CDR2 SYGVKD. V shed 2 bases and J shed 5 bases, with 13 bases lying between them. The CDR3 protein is CAISERREIDEQYF. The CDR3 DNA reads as TGTGCCATCAGTGAGAGGAGGGAAATCGACGAGCAGTACTTC.

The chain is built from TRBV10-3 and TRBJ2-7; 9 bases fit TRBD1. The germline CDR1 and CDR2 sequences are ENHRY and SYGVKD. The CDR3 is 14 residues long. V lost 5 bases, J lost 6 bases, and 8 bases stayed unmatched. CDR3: CAISTLDRGGEQYF. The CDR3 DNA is TGTGCCATCAGTACCTTGGACAGGGGAGGCGAGCAGTACTTC.

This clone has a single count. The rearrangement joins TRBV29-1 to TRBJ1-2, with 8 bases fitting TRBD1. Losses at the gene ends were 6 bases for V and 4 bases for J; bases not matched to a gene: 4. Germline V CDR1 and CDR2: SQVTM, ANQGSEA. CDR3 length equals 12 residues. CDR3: CSVDRDFYGYTF. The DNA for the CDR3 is TGCAGCGTGGACAGGGACTTCTATGGCTACACCTTC.

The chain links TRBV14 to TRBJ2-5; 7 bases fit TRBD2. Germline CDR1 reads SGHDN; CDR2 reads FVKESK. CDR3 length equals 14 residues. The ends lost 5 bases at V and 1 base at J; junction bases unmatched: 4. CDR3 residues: CASSTLAGQETQYF. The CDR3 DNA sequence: TGTGCCAGCAGCACCTTAGCGGGCCAAGAGACCCAGTACTTC.

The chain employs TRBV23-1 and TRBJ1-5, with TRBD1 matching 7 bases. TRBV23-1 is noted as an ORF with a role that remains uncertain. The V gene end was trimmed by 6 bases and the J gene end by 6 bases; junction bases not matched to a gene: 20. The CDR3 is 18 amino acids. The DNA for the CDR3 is TGCGCCAGCAGACCCTCCTTAATTGACAGGGTGAGGGGTCAGCCCCAGCATTTT. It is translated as CASRPSLIDRVRGQPQHF.

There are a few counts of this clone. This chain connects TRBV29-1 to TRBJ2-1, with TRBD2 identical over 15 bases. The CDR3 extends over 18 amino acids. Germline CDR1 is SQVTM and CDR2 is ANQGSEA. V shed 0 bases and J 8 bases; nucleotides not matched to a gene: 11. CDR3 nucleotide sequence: TGCAGCGTTGAAGATTCGGGCGGGGGACTAGCGGGGGGATATGAGCAGTTCTTC. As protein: CSVEDSGGGLAGGYEQFF.

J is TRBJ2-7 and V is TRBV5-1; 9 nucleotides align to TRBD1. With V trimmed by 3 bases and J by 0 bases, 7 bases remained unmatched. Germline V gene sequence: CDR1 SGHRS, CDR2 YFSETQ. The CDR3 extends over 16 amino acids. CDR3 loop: CASSSGTGIFSYEQYF. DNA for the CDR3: TGCGCCAGCAGCTCCGGGACAGGGATTTTCTCCTACGAGCAGTACTTC.